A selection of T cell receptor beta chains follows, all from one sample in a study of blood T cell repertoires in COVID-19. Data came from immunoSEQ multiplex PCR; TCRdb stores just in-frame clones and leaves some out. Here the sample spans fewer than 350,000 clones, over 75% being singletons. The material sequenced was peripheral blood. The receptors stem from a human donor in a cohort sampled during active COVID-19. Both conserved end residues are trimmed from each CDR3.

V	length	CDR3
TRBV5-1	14	ASSQRPGQGSYGYT
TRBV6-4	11	ASSAGSTDTQY
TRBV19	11	ASQPGQGPEAF
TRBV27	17	ASSNRGTGGIYSNQPQH
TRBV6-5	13	ASRPTGGVGQPQH
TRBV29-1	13	SVEGVAEGTDTQY
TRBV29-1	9	SVEFGAGAF
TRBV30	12	AWTGGTFGAEAF
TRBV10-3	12	AISDMTVNTEAF
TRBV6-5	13	ASRWTGALHTEAF
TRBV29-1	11	SVRAPGFREAF
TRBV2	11	ASQGGGNQPQH
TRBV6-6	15	ASSRQFPSSYNSPLH
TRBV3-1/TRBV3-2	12	ASSQREGTGELF
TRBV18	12	ASSPAGGSYEQY
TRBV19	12	ASRTEDRVKGYT
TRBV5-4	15	ASSQDPTSGTKETQY
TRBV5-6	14	ASSPDRGATNEKLF
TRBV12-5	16	ASGPQGLAGTYQETQY
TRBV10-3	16	AISEITSGGAFTDTQY
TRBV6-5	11	AAIGGSNTEAF
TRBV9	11	ASSGTANTEAF
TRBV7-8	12	ASSLLGTNEKLF
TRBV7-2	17	ASSSHGTALVLVNTEAF
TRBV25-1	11	ASSRDRTTEAF
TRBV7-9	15	ASSPQGGGIPSYGYT
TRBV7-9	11	ASGQGRAGELF
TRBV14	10	ASSRGRNEQF
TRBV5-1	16	ASSILGTSASGANVLT
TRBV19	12	ASSIDRGGDGYT
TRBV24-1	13	ATSGSTGNTGELF
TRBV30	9	AWTTGDLPY
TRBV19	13	ASSTTGRANYGYT
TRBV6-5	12	ATRGQGHRYGYT
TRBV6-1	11	ASSERQGYEQY
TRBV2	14	ASSELGGQGDSPLH
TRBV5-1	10	ASSSQGYEQY
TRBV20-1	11	SASRRGRDTQY
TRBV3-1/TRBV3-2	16	ASSRTGLAGGPPYEQY
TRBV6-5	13	ASSLQGFGTGELF
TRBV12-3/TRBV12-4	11	ASKGGDYNEQF
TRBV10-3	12	AISSGTSTDTQY
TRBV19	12	ASSIEAGAYEQY
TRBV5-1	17	ASSFTGQGAYGLGNTIY
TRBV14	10	ASSQERYGYT
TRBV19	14	ASSMRGSGGNQPQH
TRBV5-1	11	ASSLQGLAEAF
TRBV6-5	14	ASSYFAGQGAGELF
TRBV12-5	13	ASGPPGTGWTEAF
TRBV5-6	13	ASSSQGAFGNTIY
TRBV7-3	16	ASSLMGTANSGANVLT
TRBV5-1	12	ASSLAGFSYEQY
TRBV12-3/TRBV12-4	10	ASSVTPYEQY